Following are 3 T cell receptor beta chains from one sample sequenced in a study of identical twins. TCRdb passed the 5' RACE reads through MiXCR, listing each CDR3 protein once. The sample has 1.5 million to 2 million distinct CDR3 sequences; roughly 35% are singletons. Sequencing used cord blood. The receptors originated from a newborn girl in good health.

This clonotype came up a few times. The genes are TRBV2 and TRBJ1-1; 12 bases fit TRBD1. CDR1 is SNHLY and CDR2 is FYNNEI in the germline V gene. The trim removed 0 bases at V and 3 bases at J, leaving 5 bases unmatched. The CDR3 sequence is 17 residues long. CDR3 bases: TGTGCCAGCAGTGAAGCGGGACAGGGGGCCTGGGACACTGAAGCTTTCTTT. Encoded protein: CASSEAGQGAWDTEAFF.

This clonotype was counted only a few times. The CDR3 is CASSDGLAGGPEQFF. DNA for the CDR3: TGTGCCAGCAGTGACGGACTAGCGGGGGGGCCTGAGCAGTTCTTC. This sequence joins TRBV25-1 and TRBJ2-1, with 15 bases matching TRBD2. The junction had 3 bases not matched to a gene; V was cut back by 3 bases and J by 9 bases. In germline, CDR1 is MGHDK, CDR2 SYGVNS. This CDR3 region has 15 residues.

This sequence joins TRBV2 and TRBJ2-4; 14 bases are a match to TRBD2. The CDR3 is 18 residues long. The germline CDR1 and CDR2 sequences are SNHLY and FYNNEI. V lost 4 bases and J lost 3; bases outside the gene matches: 8. The chain's CDR3 is CASSGTSGRNVDKNIQYF. CDR3 DNA: TGTGCCAGCAGTGGGACTAGCGGGAGGAATGTGGACAAAAACATTCAGTACTTC.